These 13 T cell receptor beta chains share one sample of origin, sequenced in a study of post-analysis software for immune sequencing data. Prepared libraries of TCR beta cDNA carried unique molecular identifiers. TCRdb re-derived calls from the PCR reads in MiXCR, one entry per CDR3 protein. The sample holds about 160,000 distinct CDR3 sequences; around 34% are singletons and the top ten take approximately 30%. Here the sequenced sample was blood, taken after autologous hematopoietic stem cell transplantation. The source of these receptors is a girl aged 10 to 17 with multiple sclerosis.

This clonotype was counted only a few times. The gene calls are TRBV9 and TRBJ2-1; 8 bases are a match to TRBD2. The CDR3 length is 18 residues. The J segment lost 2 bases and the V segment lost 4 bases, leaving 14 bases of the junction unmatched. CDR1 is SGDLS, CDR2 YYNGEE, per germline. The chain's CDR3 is CASSPPVAGSLAYNEQFF. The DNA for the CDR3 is TGTGCCAGCAGCCCCCCAGTAGCGGGATCGTTAGCCTACAATGAGCAGTTCTTC.

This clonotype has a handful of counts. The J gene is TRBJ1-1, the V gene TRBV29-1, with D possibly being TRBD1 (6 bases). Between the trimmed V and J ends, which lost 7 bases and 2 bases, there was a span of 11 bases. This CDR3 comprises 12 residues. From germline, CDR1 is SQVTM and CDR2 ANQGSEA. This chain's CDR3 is CSEGGENTEAFF. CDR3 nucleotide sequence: TGCAGCGAAGGGGGAGAAAACACTGAAGCTTTCTTT.

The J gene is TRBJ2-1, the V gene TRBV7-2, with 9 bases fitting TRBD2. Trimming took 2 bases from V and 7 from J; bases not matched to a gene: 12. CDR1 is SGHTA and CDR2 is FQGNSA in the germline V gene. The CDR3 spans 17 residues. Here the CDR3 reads CASSLNGVAGEWNEQFF. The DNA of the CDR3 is TGTGCCAGCAGCTTAAACGGCGTAGCGGGAGAGTGGAATGAGCAGTTCTTC.

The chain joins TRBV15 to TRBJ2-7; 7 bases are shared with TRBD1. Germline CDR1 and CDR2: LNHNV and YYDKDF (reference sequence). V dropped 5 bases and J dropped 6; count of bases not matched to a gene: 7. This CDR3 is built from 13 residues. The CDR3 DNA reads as TGTGCCACCAGCGAGACAGGGCGACTCGAGCAGTACTTC. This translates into CATSETGRLEQYF. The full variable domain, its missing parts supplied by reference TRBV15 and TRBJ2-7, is DAMVIQNPRYQVTQFGKPVTLSCSQTLNHNVMYWYQQKSSQAPKLLFHYYDKDFNNEADTPDNFQSRRPNTSFCFLDIRSPGLGDTAMYLCATSETGRLEQYFGPGTRLTVT.

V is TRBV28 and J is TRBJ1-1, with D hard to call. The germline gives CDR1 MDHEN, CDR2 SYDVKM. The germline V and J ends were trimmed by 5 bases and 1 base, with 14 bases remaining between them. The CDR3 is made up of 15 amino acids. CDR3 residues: CASSPRSGRNTEAFF. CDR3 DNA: TGTGCCAGCAGTCCACGATCGGGCAGGAACACTGAAGCTTTCTTT.

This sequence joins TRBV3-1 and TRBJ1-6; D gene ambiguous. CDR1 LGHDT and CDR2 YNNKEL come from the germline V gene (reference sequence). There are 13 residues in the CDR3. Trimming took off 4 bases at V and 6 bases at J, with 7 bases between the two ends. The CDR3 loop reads CASSPATNSPLHF. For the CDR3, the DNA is TGTGCCAGCAGCCCGGCGACTAATTCACCCCTCCACTTT.

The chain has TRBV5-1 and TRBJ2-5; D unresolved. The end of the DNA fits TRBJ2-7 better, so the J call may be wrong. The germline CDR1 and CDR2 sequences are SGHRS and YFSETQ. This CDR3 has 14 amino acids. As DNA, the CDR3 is TGCGCCAGCAGCTCAGAACGTATTGCCTACGAGCAGTACTTC. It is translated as CASSSERIAYEQYF.

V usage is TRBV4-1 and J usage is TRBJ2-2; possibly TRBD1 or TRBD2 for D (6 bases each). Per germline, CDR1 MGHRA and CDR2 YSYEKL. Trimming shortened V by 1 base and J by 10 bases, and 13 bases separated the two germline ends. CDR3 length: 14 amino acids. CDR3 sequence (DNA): TGCGCCAGCAGCCAAGTCTTGGGGGGCGCGGAGCTGTTTTTT. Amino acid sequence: CASSQVLGGAELFF.

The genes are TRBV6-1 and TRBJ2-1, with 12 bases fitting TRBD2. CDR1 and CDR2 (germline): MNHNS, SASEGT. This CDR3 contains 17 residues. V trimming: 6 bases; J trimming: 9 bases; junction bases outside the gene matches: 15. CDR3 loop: CASRGWPRLAGVSEQFF. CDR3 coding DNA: TGTGCCAGCAGGGGATGGCCCAGACTAGCGGGAGTTAGTGAGCAGTTCTTC.

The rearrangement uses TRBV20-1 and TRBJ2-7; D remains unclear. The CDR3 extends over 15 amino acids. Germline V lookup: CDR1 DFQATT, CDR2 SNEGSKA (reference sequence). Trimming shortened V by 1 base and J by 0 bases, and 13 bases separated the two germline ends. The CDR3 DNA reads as TGCAGTGCTAGAGGAAGAACAGTCATCTCCTACGAGCAGTACTTC. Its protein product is CSARGRTVISYEQYF.

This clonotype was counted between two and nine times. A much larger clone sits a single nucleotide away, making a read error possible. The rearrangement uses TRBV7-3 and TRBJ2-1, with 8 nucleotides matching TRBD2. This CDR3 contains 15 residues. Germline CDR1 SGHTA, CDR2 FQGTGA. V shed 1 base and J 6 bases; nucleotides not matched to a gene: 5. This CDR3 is CASSLIGTSGNEQFF. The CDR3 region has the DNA TGTGCCAGCAGCTTAATCGGGACTAGTGGCAATGAGCAGTTCTTC.

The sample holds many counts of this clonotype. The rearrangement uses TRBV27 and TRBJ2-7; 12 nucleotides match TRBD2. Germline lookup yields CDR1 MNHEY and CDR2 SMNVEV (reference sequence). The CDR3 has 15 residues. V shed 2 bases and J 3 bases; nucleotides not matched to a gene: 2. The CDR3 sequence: CASSLLTSGSYEQYF. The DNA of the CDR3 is TGTGCCAGCAGTTTACTGACTAGCGGGAGCTACGAGCAGTACTTC.

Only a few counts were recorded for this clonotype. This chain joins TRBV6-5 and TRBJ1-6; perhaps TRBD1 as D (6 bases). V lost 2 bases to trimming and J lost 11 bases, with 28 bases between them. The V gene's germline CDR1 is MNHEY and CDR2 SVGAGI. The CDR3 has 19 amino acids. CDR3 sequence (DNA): TGTGCCAGCAGTTACAGGGCGGGGGCCGACCCGGAACCAAATCCACCCCTCCACTTT. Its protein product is CASSYRAGADPEPNPPLHF.